This T cell receptor beta chain comes out of a study of shared clonotypes between healthy human individuals. Study information: A donor's plate count was three for CD4 naive and three for CD4 memory; CD8 naive had two and CD8 memory one.

TCRdb keeps only in-frame clones here, not all; method: immunoSEQ multiplex PCR. The sample holds over 1.4 million clones, 96% seen once. CDR3 length: 14 amino acids. Germline CDR1 reads MNHNS; CDR2 reads SASEGT. Unmatched junction bases numbered 10, after V lost 6 bases and J lost 8 bases. Details on this clone: Its antigen is not identified.

The study, taken as a whole, reports: Memory subsets generally showed smaller estimated richness than naive subsets did. At large depth, rarefaction still showed sorted-subset sequencing to be incomplete.

The TCR comes from a man aged 25 to 40 in good health. Sequenced sample: naive CD4+ T cells sorted from blood. Subset of the sample: CD45RA+ positively selected. The chain recombines TRBV6-1 with TRBJ1-3; the match to TRBD1 covers 7 bases. CDR3 DNA sequence: TGTGCCAGCAGCGTATCGACAGGGCCATACACCATATATTTT. Amino acids: CASSVSTGPYTIYF.